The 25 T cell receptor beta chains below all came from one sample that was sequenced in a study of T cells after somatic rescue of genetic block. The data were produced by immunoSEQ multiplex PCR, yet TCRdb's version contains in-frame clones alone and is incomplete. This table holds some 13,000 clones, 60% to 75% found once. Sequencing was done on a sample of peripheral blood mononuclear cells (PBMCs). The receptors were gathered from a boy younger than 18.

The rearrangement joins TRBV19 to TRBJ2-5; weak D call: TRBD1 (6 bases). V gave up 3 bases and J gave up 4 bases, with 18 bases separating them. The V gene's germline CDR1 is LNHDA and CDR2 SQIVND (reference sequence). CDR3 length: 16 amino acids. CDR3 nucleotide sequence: TGTGCCAGTAGTATGGGGGACACCTCAAAGGGAGAGACCCAGTACTTC. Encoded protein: CASSMGDTSKGETQYF.

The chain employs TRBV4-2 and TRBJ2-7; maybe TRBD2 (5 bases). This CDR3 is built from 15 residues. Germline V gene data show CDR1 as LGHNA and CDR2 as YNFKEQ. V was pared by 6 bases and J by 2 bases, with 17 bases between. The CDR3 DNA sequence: TGTGCCAGCAGTCCAAGCCCCAGCGGTGCCTACGAGCAGTACTTC. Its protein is CASSPSPSGAYEQYF.

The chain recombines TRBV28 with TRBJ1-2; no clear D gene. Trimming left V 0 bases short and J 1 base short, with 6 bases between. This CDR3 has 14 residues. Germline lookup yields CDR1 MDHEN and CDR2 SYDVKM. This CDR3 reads CASSLWQFNYGYTF. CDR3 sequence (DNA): TGTGCCAGCAGTTTATGGCAGTTTAACTATGGCTACACCTTC.

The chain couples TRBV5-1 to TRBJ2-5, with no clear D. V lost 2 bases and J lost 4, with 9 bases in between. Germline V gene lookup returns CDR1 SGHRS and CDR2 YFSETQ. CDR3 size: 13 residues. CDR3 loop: CASSFRQGETQYF. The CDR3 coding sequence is TGCGCCAGCAGCTTCCGGCAAGGAGAGACCCAGTACTTC.

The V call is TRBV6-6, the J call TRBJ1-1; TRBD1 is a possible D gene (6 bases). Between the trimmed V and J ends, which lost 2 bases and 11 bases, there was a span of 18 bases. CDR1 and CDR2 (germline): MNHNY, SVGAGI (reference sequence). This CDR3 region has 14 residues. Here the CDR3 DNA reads TGTGCCAGCAGTTACGCAGGGGACCAGAGGAGCGCTTTCTTT. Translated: CASSYAGDQRSAFF.

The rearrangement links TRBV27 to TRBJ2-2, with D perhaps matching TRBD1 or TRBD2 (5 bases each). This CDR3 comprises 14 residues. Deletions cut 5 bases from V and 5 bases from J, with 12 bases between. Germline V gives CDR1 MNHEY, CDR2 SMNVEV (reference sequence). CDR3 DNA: TGTGCCAGCAGTCGGGACCGGGCAACCGGGGAGCTGTTTTTT. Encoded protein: CASSRDRATGELFF.

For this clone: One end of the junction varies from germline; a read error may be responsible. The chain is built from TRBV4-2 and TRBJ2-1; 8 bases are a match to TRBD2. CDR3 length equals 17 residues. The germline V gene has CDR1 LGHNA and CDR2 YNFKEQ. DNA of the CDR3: TGTGCCAGCAGCGAAGAAAACGGAGGCGGGAGGTACAATGAGCAGTTCTTC. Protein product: CASSEENGGGRYNEQFF.

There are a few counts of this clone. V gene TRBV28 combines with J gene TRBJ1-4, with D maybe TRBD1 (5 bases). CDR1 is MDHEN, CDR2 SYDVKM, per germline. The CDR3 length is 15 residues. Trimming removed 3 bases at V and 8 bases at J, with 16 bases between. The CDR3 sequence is CASSLGVLGAEKLFF. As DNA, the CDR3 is TGTGCCAGCAGTTTGGGGGTCCTCGGGGCCGAAAAACTGTTTTTT.

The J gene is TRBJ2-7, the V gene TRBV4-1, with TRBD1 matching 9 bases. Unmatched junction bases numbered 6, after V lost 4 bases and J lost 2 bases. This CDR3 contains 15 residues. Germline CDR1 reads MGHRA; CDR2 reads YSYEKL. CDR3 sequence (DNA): TGCGCCAGCAGCCTGACGACAGGGGGACCCTACGAGCAGTACTTC. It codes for CASSLTTGGPYEQYF.

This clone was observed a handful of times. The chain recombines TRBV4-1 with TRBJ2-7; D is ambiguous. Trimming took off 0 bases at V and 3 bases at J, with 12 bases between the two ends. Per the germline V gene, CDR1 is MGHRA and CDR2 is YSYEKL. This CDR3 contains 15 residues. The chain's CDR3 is CASSQDIRSLYEQYF. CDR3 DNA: TGCGCCAGCAGCCAAGACATCCGCAGCCTCTACGAGCAGTACTTC.

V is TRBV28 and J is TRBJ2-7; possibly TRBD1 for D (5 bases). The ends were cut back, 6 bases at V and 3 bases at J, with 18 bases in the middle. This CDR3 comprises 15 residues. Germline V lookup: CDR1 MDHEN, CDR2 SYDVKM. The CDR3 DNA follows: TGTGCCAGCAGGGGGCAGCCCACGGCCTTCTACGAGCAGTACTTC. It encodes CASRGQPTAFYEQYF.

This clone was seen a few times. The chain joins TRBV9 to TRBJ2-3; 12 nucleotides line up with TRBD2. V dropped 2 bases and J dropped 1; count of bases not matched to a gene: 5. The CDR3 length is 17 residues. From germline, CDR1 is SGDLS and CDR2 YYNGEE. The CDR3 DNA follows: TGTGCCAGCAGCGTTCTAGCGGGGGGGCCGGGCACAGATACGCAGTATTTT. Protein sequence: CASSVLAGGPGTDTQYF.

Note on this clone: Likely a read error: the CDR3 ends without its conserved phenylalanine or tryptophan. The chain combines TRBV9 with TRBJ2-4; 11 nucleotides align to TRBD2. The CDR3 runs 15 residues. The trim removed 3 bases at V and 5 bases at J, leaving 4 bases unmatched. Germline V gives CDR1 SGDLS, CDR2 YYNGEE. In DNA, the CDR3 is TGTGCCAGCAGCGGGGTAGCGGGAGGGCAAAACATTCAGTACCTC. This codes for CASSGVAGGQNIQYL.

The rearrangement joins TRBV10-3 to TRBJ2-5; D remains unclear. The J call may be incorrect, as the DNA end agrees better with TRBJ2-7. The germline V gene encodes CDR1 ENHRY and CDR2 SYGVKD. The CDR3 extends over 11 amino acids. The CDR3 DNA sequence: TGTGCCATCAGGGTAGATGACGAGCAGTACTTC. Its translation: CAIRVDDEQYF.

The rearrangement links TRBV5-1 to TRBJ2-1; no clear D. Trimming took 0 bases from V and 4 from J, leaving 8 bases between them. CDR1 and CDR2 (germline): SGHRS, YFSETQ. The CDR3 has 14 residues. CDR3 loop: CASSLGGGYNEQFF. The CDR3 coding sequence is TGCGCCAGCAGCTTGGGCGGCGGTTACAATGAGCAGTTCTTC.

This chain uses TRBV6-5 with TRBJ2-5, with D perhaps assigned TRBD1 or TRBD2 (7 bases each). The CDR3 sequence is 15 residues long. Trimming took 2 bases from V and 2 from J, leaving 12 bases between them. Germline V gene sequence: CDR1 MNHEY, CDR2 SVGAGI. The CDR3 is CASSYTQGGQETQYF. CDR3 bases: TGTGCCAGCAGTTACACTCAGGGGGGGCAAGAGACCCAGTACTTC.

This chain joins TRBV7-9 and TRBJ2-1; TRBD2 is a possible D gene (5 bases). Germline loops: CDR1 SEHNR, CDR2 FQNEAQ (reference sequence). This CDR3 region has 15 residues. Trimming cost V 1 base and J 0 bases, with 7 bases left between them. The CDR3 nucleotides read TGTGCCAGCAGCTTAGAAGGGAGCTCCTACAATGAGCAGTTCTTC. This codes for CASSLEGSSYNEQFF.

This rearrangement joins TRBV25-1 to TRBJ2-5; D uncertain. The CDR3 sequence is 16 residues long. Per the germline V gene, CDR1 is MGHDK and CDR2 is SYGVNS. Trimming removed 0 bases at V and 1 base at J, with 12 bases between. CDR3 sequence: CASSEYLVATQETQYF. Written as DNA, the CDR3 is TGTGCCAGCAGTGAATATCTGGTGGCAACCCAAGAGACCCAGTACTTC.

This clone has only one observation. CDR3 loop: CASSLRGGSNQPQHF. The CDR3 coding sequence is TGTGCCAGCAGTTTACGGGGGGGTAGCAATCAGCCCCAGCATTTT. The chain employs TRBV27 and TRBJ1-5, with D perhaps matching TRBD1 (5 bases). Trimming took 2 bases from V and 0 from J, leaving 8 bases between them. Per the germline V gene, CDR1 is MNHEY and CDR2 is SMNVEV (reference sequence). CDR3 length: 15 residues.

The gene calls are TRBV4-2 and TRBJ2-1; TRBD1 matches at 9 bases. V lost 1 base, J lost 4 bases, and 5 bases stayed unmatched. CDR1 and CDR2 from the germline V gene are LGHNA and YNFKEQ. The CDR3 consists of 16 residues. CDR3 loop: CASSQGAGTGYNEQFF. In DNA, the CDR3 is TGTGCCAGCAGCCAAGGGGCCGGGACAGGGTACAATGAGCAGTTCTTC.

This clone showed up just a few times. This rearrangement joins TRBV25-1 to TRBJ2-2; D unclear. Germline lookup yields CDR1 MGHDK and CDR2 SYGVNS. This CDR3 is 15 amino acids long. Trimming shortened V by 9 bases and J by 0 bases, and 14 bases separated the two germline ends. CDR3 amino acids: CASLRHLTNTGELFF. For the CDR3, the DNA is TGTGCCAGTCTGAGACACTTAACGAACACCGGGGAGCTGTTTTTT.

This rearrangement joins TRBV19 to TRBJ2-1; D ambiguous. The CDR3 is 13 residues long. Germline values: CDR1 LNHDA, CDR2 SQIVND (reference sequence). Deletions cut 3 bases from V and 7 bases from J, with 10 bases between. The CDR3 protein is CASSMIGWNEQFF. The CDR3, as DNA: TGTGCCAGTAGTATGATTGGCTGGAATGAGCAGTTCTTC.

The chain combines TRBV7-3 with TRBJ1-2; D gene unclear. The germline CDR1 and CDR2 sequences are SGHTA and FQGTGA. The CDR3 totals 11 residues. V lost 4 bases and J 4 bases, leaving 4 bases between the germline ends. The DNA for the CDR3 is TGTGCCAGCAGCTCCGGCTATGGCTACACCTTC. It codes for CASSSGYGYTF.

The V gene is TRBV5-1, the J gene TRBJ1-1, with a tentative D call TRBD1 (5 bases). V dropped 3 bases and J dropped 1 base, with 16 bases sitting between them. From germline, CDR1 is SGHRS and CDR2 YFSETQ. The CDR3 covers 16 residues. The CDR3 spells CASSSLGIQGNTEAFF. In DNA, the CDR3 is TGCGCCAGCAGCTCTTTGGGGATTCAGGGGAACACTGAAGCTTTCTTT.

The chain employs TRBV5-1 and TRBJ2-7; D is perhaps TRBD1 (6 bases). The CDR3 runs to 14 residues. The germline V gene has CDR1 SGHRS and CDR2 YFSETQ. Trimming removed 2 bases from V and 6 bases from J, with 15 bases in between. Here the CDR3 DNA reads TGCGCCAGCAGCTTTTTACAGGGAGTAGGCGAGCAGTACTTC. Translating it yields CASSFLQGVGEQYF.